The rows below give T cell receptor beta chains drawn from one sample of a study of blood T cell repertoires in COVID-19. Generated by immunoSEQ multiplex PCR, the TCRdb table keeps only in-frame clones and is missing some. The sample shows around 100,000 clones, more than 80% of them seen only once. The sequenced material came from peripheral blood. The source of these receptors is a woman aged 55-75 years with COVID-19, enrolled during active disease. The CDR3 runs from the conserved cysteine through the conserved F or W. Each record gives: D gene, clone size, V gene, J gene, CDR3 DNA, CDR3 protein. D genes are given only for firm matches. Rows may omit the clone size; those that give it use once, few, many or a size class.

>NA|NA|TRBV19|TRBJ2-2
TGTGCCAGTAGTACTTTACAGGTTAAAGGGGAGCTGTTTTTT
CASSTLQVKGELFF
>TRBD1|NA|TRBV14|TRBJ2-7
TGTGCCAGCAGCCTTAGGACAGGGGCGGGCGAGCAGTACTTC
CASSLRTGAGEQYF
>NA|NA|TRBV7-9|TRBJ1-6
TGTGCCAGCAGCTTGGAGGTCTCCTCCCCCCTCCACTTT
CASSLEVSSPLHF
>NA|NA|TRBV12-3/TRBV12-4|TRBJ1-2
TGTGCCAGCAGTTTGCGGGATGGGAATGGCTACACCTTC
CASSLRDGNGYTF
>NA|NA|TRBV25-1|TRBJ1-2
TGTGCCAGCAGTGAATGGTCAGGCCGGGGCTACACCTTC
CASSEWSGRGYTF
>NA|NA|TRBV10-2|TRBJ1-3
TGCGCCAGCAGTGTTCTCGGGTTCTCTGGAAACACCATATATTTT
CASSVLGFSGNTIYF
>NA|NA|TRBV6-5|TRBJ2-5
TGTGCCAGCAGCCGGTCGCATCCCGAAGAGACCCAGTACTTC
CASSRSHPEETQYF
>NA|NA|TRBV15|TRBJ1-4
TGTGCCACCAGCAGAGATAAGACACGGGAAAAACTGTTTTTT
CATSRDKTREKLFF
>TRBD1|once|TRBV5-8|TRBJ2-2
TGTGCCAGCAGCCGCGGGACAGGGGACACCGGGGAGCTGTTTTTT
CASSRGTGDTGELFF
>NA|few|TRBV9|TRBJ1-3
TGTGCCAGCAGCGTAATCCCGGTGGGAAACACCATATATTTT
CASSVIPVGNTIYF
>TRBD2|NA|TRBV30|TRBJ2-3
TGTGCCTGGACTGGATTAGCGGGGGTGGTAGATACGCAGTATTTT
CAWTGLAGVVDTQYF
>NA|NA|TRBV5-8|TRBJ2-5
TGTGCCAGCAGCTTGGCAGGGGTGTGGCAAGAGACCCAGTACTTC
CASSLAGVWQETQYF
>TRBD1|NA|TRBV28|TRBJ2-4
TGTGCCAGCAGTCGATCCCAAATACGACAGGGACGTGCCAAAAACATTCAGTACTTC
CASSRSQIRQGRAKNIQYF
>NA|NA|TRBV20-1|TRBJ1-1
TGCAGTGCTAGTTTTCCGGGGGGTATGGCTTTCTTT
CSASFPGGMAFF
>NA|few|TRBV6-5|TRBJ1-4
TGTGCCAGCAGACTCGACCCCACCCAGGGAGAAAAACTGTTTTTT
CASRLDPTQGEKLFF
>TRBD2|NA|TRBV5-1|TRBJ2-5
TGCGCCAGCAGCTTAGCGGGGCCGGTAGAGACCCAGTACTTC
CASSLAGPVETQYF
>TRBD1|NA|TRBV5-1|TRBJ1-4
TGCGCCAGCAGCTCCCGACAGGGAAGTGAAAAACTGTTTTTT
CASSSRQGSEKLFF
>NA|NA|TRBV4-3|TRBJ1-1
TGCGCCAGCAGCCATGCAGGACAGCCGAACACTGAAGCTTTCTTT
CASSHAGQPNTEAFF
>NA|NA|TRBV14|TRBJ1-6
TGTGCCAGCAGCCAAGTGGGGAGTTCACCCCTCCACTTT
CASSQVGSSPLHF
>TRBD2|NA|TRBV11-2|TRBJ2-3
TGTGCCAGCAGCGCAACTAGCGGCACAGATACGCAGTATTTT
CASSATSGTDTQYF
>NA|few|TRBV14|TRBJ2-1
TGTGCCAGCAGCCGGCTCGGGTATGAGCAGTTCTTC
CASSRLGYEQFF
>NA|NA|TRBV7-3|TRBJ1-1
TGTGCCAGCAGCCCTACTCGGACAGAGAACACTGAAGCTTTCTTT
CASSPTRTENTEAFF
>TRBD1|NA|TRBV19|TRBJ1-5
TGTGCCAGTCAGAGGACAGGGAGTCAGCCCCAGCATTTT
CASQRTGSQPQHF
>TRBD1|NA|TRBV7-9|TRBJ1-5
TGTGCCAGCAGCTTAGCGGGACAGGGGCGTAGCAATCAGCCCCAGCATTTT
CASSLAGQGRSNQPQHF
>NA|NA|TRBV28|TRBJ1-2
TGTGCCAGCAGTTTACAGAACTATGGCTACACCTTC
CASSLQNYGYTF
>NA|few|TRBV6-2/TRBV6-3|TRBJ2-2
TGTGCCAGCAGTAGCGGGCGCAACACCGGGGAGCTGTTTTTT
CASSSGRNTGELFF
>NA|NA|TRBV7-3|TRBJ1-1
TGTGCCAGCAGCTTAACAGGGGCGGAGAACACTGAAGCTTTCTTT
CASSLTGAENTEAFF
>NA|once|TRBV7-2|TRBJ1-1
TGTGCCAGCAGTTTCCTGGGGGCAGGGGAATCCACTGAAGCTTTCTTT
CASSFLGAGESTEAFF
>NA|NA|TRBV5-1|TRBJ2-5
TGCGCCAGCAGCACCCTAGGACTCGGGGTGGGGGAGACCCAGTACTTC
CASSTLGLGVGETQYF
>NA|NA|TRBV7-3|TRBJ2-2
TGTGCCAGCAGCTTTTCCGGTGGGGAGCTGTTTTTT
CASSFSGGELFF
>NA|NA|TRBV27|TRBJ2-2
TGTGCCAGCAGTTTATCCCGGCGCAGGGACACCGGGGAGCTGTTTTTT
CASSLSRRRDTGELFF
>TRBD2|NA|TRBV3-1/TRBV3-2|TRBJ2-3
TGTGCCAGCAGTCGCGGGGGGATTCGAGATACGCAGTATTTT
CASSRGGIRDTQYF
>TRBD1|NA|TRBV19|TRBJ1-2
TGTGCCAGTAGTATCCTCGACAGGGAAAACTATGGCTACACCTTC
CASSILDRENYGYTF
>TRBD1|NA|TRBV10-3|TRBJ1-2
TGTGCCATCATGTCGGACAGGGAAAATGGCTACACCTTC
CAIMSDRENGYTF
>NA|NA|TRBV6-5|TRBJ1-5
TGTGCCAGCAGTTCGAGCGGTAAGCCCCAGCATTTT
CASSSSGKPQHF
>NA|NA|TRBV5-1|TRBJ1-2
TGCGCCAGCAGTCCCCGGGACTCCTCCGTGGGCTACACCTTC
CASSPRDSSVGYTF
>NA|NA|TRBV30|TRBJ2-7
TGTGCCTGGAGTGTACGGGACTTTTATGAGCAGTACTTC
CAWSVRDFYEQYF
>NA|once|TRBV11-2|TRBJ1-5
TGTGCCAGCAAAAGAACTGTTCAGCCCCAGCATTTT
CASKRTVQPQHF
>TRBD1|NA|TRBV18|TRBJ1-2
TGTGCCAGCTCACCAATAGGTAGTGCGGGACAGGTCTATGGCTACACCTTC
CASSPIGSAGQVYGYTF
>TRBD1|NA|TRBV4-1|TRBJ1-2
TGCGCCAGCAGCCAGACCCTGACAGGGGGACCTCATGGCTACACCTTC
CASSQTLTGGPHGYTF
>NA|NA|TRBV2|TRBJ1-2
TGTGCCAGCCGCTTAGGAGGGTACGGCTACACCTTC
CASRLGGYGYTF
>NA|NA|TRBV19|TRBJ2-1
TGTGCCAGTAGTAAAACGGCGGGAACTTTGTACAATGAGCAGTTCTTC
CASSKTAGTLYNEQFF
>TRBD2|NA|TRBV29-1|TRBJ2-1
TGCAGCGTTGCGGGGGGGCACCTTGAGCAGTTCTTC
CSVAGGHLEQFF
>TRBD1|NA|TRBV2|TRBJ2-1
TGTGCCAGCAGTGAGGCACCGTTGACAGGGGTAGGCTACAATGAGCAGTTCTTC
CASSEAPLTGVGYNEQFF
>TRBD1|NA|TRBV3-1/TRBV3-2|TRBJ1-1
TGTGCCAGCAGCCGGCGGCAGGGGGAGATGAACACTGAAGCTTTCTTT
CASSRRQGEMNTEAFF
>TRBD1|NA|TRBV7-8|TRBJ1-1
TGTGCCAGCAGCTCGACCGACAGGGGGCTTAGTGAAGCTTTCTTT
CASSSTDRGLSEAFF
>NA|NA|TRBV2|TRBJ2-3
TGTGCCAGCTACCTGTACGAGGGAGATACGCAGTATTTT
CASYLYEGDTQYF